Each of the 32 T cell receptor beta chains below was sequenced from the same sample in a study of cytomegalovirus exposure and HLA in healthy donors. Libraries were prepared by immunoSEQ multiplex PCR; TCRdb keeps only in-frame clonotypes and omits some of them. This sample has 150,000 to 250,000 clones, with roughly 88% found just once. Material for sequencing was PBMCs. Receptors originate from a woman under 40 in good health and CMV-seropositive.

The chain combines TRBV29-1 with TRBJ1-2; 7 nucleotides agree with TRBD1. V was clipped by 6 bases and J by 7 bases; unmatched bases: 8. The CDR3 is made up of 12 amino acids. The germline V gene encodes CDR1 SQVTM and CDR2 ANQGSEA. CDR3: CSVEGAEGGYTF. CDR3 DNA sequence: TGCAGCGTCGAGGGGGCGGAAGGTGGCTACACCTTC.

The chain couples TRBV5-4 to TRBJ1-2; 7 bases align to TRBD1. The CDR3 runs 17 residues. V dropped 6 bases and J dropped 8; count of bases not matched to a gene: 22. CDR1 is SGHNT, CDR2 YYREEE, per germline (reference sequence). CDR3 sequence reads: CASTPNPPGQRMWGYTF. CDR3 DNA: TGTGCCAGCACCCCCAACCCACCGGGACAGAGAATGTGGGGCTACACCTTC.

The genes are TRBV5-6 and TRBJ1-1; the D is unclear. V was shortened by 1 base and J by 4 bases, with 8 bases between the two germline ends. The V gene's germline CDR1 is SGHDT and CDR2 YYEEEE. This CDR3 has 13 amino acids. The CDR3 DNA reads as TGTGCCAGCAGCTTGAATCCTACCACTGAAGCTTTCTTT. Translation gives CASSLNPTTEAFF.

This clone appeared a single time. This chain links TRBV7-8 with TRBJ2-1, with 8 bases matching TRBD2. From germline, CDR1 is SGHVS and CDR2 FQNEAQ. The CDR3 is made up of 15 amino acids. V lost 2 bases and J lost 7; bases outside the gene matches: 7. The CDR3 DNA reads TGTGCCAGCAGCTTACGTGGGACTAGGGGGAATGAGCAGTTCTTC. Residues: CASSLRGTRGNEQFF.

The V gene is TRBV11-2, the J gene TRBJ1-5, with TRBD1 as a possible D gene (5 bases). The CDR3 runs 14 residues. Looked up from germline, CDR1 is SGHAT and CDR2 is FQNNGV. Deletions cut 0 bases from V and 5 bases from J, with 8 bases between. The CDR3 region has the DNA TGTGCCAGCAGCTTAGAAGGGGTCCATCAGCCCCAGCATTTT. Its protein product is CASSLEGVHQPQHF.

The chain joins TRBV28 to TRBJ2-3; 10 nucleotides match TRBD2. The trim removed 2 bases at V and 8 bases at J, leaving 10 bases unmatched. Germline V gene lookup returns CDR1 MDHEN and CDR2 SYDVKM. This CDR3 is built from 16 residues. The CDR3 loop is CASSLGASGSLGTQYF. In DNA, the CDR3 is TGTGCCAGCAGTTTAGGGGCTAGCGGGAGTTTGGGTACGCAGTATTTT.

The V gene is TRBV18, the J gene TRBJ2-1; a possible D gene is TRBD2 (7 bases). Per germline, CDR1 KGHSH and CDR2 LQKENI. There are 16 residues in the CDR3. V was clipped by 0 bases and J by 5 bases, with 14 bases between them. CDR3 DNA: TGTGCCAGCTCACCACCTAGGTTAGGGGGGGACAATGAGCAGTTCTTC. It specifies CASSPPRLGGDNEQFF. Based on the CDR3 plus reference TRBV18 and TRBJ2-1, the full variable domain is NAGVMQNPRHLVRRRGQEARLRCSPMKGHSHVYWYRQLPEEGLKFMVYLQKENIIDESGMPKERFSAEFPKEGPSILRIQQVVRGDSAAYFCASSPPRLGGDNEQFFGPGTRLTVL.

The chain carries TRBV27 and TRBJ2-3, with 11 positions matching TRBD2. V lost 11 bases, J lost 2 bases, and 6 bases stayed unmatched. This CDR3 is 14 amino acids long. Per the germline V gene, CDR1 is MNHEY and CDR2 is SMNVEV (reference sequence). CDR3 amino acids: CASRTSGFTDTQYF. The DNA of the CDR3 is TGTGCCTCCCGGACTAGCGGGTTCACAGATACGCAGTATTTT.

The CDR3 protein is CASSYSTGGRAYEQYF. CDR3 in DNA: TGCGCCAGCAGTTATTCGACCGGGGGACGGGCCTACGAGCAGTACTTC. V and J are TRBV4-1 and TRBJ2-7; a possible D gene is TRBD2 (6 bases). This CDR3 contains 16 residues. CDR1 and CDR2 from the germline V gene are MGHRA and YSYEKL. V gave up 6 bases and J gave up 2 bases, with 20 bases separating them.

V usage is TRBV6-1 and J usage is TRBJ1-1, with D perhaps matching TRBD1 (5 bases). Germline loops: CDR1 MNHNS, CDR2 SASEGT. The CDR3 is 13 amino acids. V was pared by 6 bases and J by 3 bases, with 11 bases between. CDR3 loop: CASRIDRDTEAFF. The CDR3 coding sequence is TGTGCCAGCAGGATCGACAGAGACACTGAAGCTTTCTTT.

CDR3 protein: CAWSTLAGYNEQFF. The CDR3 nucleotides read TGTGCCTGGAGTACCCTAGCGGGCTACAATGAGCAGTTCTTC. This chain links TRBV30 with TRBJ2-1, with 8 bases that match TRBD2. V lost 2 bases to trimming and J lost 3 bases; unmatched junction nucleotides: 3. The CDR3 totals 14 residues. The V gene's germline CDR1 is GTSNPN and CDR2 SVGIG (reference sequence).

V is TRBV5-1 and J is TRBJ2-1, with 9 bases matching TRBD2. The CDR3 contains 17 residues. Germline CDR1 is SGHRS and CDR2 is YFSETQ. The J segment lost 8 bases and the V segment lost 4 bases, leaving 16 bases of the junction unmatched. Written as DNA, the CDR3 is TGCGCCAGCAGCCGGGGGGCGCTAGCGGGATCCTCGGATGAGCAGTTCTTC. Its protein product is CASSRGALAGSSDEQFF.

V and J are TRBV5-1 and TRBJ2-7, with D perhaps matching TRBD2 (5 bases). This CDR3 has 12 amino acids. The ends were cut back, 5 bases at V and 2 bases at J, with 8 bases in the middle. Germline CDR1 SGHRS, CDR2 YFSETQ. DNA of the CDR3: TGCGCCAGCAGTCGGGGAGCCTACGAGCAGTACTTC. It specifies CASSRGAYEQYF.

J is TRBJ2-3 and V is TRBV5-4, with a weak D call TRBD2 (7 bases). Germline CDR1 is SGHNT and CDR2 is YYREEE (reference sequence). This CDR3 is built from 16 residues. V was trimmed by 4 bases and J by 5 bases, leaving 20 bases between them. The CDR3 reads CASSGGGQRVRDTQYF. The CDR3 DNA is TGTGCCAGCAGCGGGGGGGGGCAGCGGGTCAGAGATACGCAGTATTTT.

The chain employs TRBV9 and TRBJ2-1; 14 bases agree with TRBD2. Losses at the gene ends were 0 bases for V and 8 bases for J; bases not matched to a gene: 1. The CDR3 has 15 residues. Germline values: CDR1 SGDLS, CDR2 YYNGEE. The CDR3 sequence: CASSVGGLAGDEQFF. CDR3 DNA sequence: TGTGCCAGCAGCGTAGGGGGACTAGCGGGAGATGAGCAGTTCTTC.

The chain carries TRBV5-1 and TRBJ2-3; TRBD2 matches at 9 bases. This CDR3 contains 16 residues. Germline V gene lookup returns CDR1 SGHRS and CDR2 YFSETQ. Germline trimming cut 1 base from V and 2 bases from J; bases unmatched to any gene: 5. In DNA form, the CDR3 reads TGCGCCAGCAGCTTGTTTCTAGCGGGGCCCACAGATACGCAGTATTTT. Amino acids: CASSLFLAGPTDTQYF.

J is TRBJ1-1 and V is TRBV5-1; TRBD1 might be the D (6 bases). The V gene lost 7 bases and the J gene lost 5 bases, with 15 bases spanning the gap. CDR3 length equals 13 residues. Germline values: CDR1 SGHRS, CDR2 YFSETQ. The CDR3 sequence is CASGIDRLTEAFF. The CDR3 nucleotides are TGCGCCAGCGGGATTGACAGGCTGACTGAAGCTTTCTTT.

This clone showed up just once. J is TRBJ2-7 and V is TRBV27, with TRBD2 matching 14 bases. Germline V CDR1 and CDR2: MNHEY, SMNVEV (reference sequence). J lost 1 base, V lost 2 bases, and 1 base had no gene match. CDR3 length: 16 amino acids. CDR3 bases: TGTGCCAGCAGTTTAGGACTAGCGGGAGGTTCCTACGAGCAGTACTTC. Translated: CASSLGLAGGSYEQYF.

This chain joins TRBV28 and TRBJ2-2; possible D gene TRBD1, 5 bases. Germline lookup yields CDR1 MDHEN and CDR2 SYDVKM. The ends were cut back, 2 bases at V and 6 bases at J, with 10 bases in the middle. This CDR3 comprises 14 residues. The CDR3 region is CASSLTGVAGELFF. The CDR3 region has the DNA TGTGCCAGCAGTTTAACAGGCGTCGCCGGGGAGCTGTTTTTT.

This clone appeared a single time. The J gene is TRBJ1-1, the V gene TRBV6-1; weak D call: TRBD1 (5 bases). V was clipped by 6 bases and J by 1 base, with 9 bases between them. The CDR3 covers 13 residues. CDR1 MNHNS and CDR2 SASEGT come from the germline V gene. CDR3 DNA sequence: TGTGCCAGCAGCGAAAGGGGGAACACTGAAGCTTTCTTT. It encodes CASSERGNTEAFF.

The rearrangement uses TRBV11-2 and TRBJ2-5, with D perhaps matching TRBD2 (6 bases). There are 14 residues in the CDR3. Germline V gives CDR1 SGHAT, CDR2 FQNNGV. Trimming removed 4 bases from V and 4 bases from J, with 13 bases in between. The CDR3 sequence: CASSSPRGRETQYF. The CDR3 DNA reads TGTGCCAGCAGCTCTCCGCGGGGTAGAGAGACCCAGTACTTC.

The gene calls are TRBV23-1 and TRBJ2-7, with 10 bases matching TRBD2. TRBV23-1 is designated an ORF whose function remains uncertain. The length of the CDR3 is 17 residues. Trimming removed 1 base from V and 3 bases from J; junction bases left unmatched: 9. The CDR3 sequence: CASSQLPATSGYYEQYF. CDR3 bases: TGCGCCAGCAGTCAATTACCTGCGACTAGCGGGTACTACGAGCAGTACTTC.

The rearrangement uses TRBV15 and TRBJ1-2; D remains ambiguous. The V and J ends lost 1 base and 6 bases respectively, with 6 bases between them. Germline V gene data show CDR1 as LNHNV and CDR2 as YYDKDF (reference sequence). This CDR3 comprises 12 residues. CDR3 sequence (DNA): TGTGCCACCAGCAGAGGACTGGATGGCTACACCTTC. Its translation is CATSRGLDGYTF.

The CDR3 sequence is CASRYRDRAVDEQFF. DNA of the CDR3: TGCGCCAGCAGATACCGGGACAGGGCAGTCGATGAGCAGTTCTTC. The rearrangement joins TRBV5-1 to TRBJ2-1; 9 bases match TRBD1. This CDR3 has 15 residues. V shed 5 bases, J shed 8 bases, and the junction held 11 bases outside the gene matches. Germline V gives CDR1 SGHRS, CDR2 YFSETQ.

The rearrangement joins TRBV29-1 to TRBJ2-2; 7 bases line up with TRBD2. CDR3 length equals 10 residues. J lost 7 bases, V lost 7 bases, and 0 bases had no gene match. The germline V gene has CDR1 SQVTM and CDR2 ANQGSEA. As DNA, the CDR3 is TGCAGCGCGGGAGGCGGGGAGCTGTTTTTT. Translating it yields CSAGGGELFF.

This clone was recorded only once. The rearrangement uses TRBV25-1 and TRBJ2-1; 10 bases line up with TRBD2. Germline V gene data show CDR1 as MGHDK and CDR2 as SYGVNS. The CDR3 spans 14 residues. With V trimmed by 4 bases and J by 7 bases, 4 bases remained unmatched. The CDR3 protein is CASSVLAGKNEQFF. The CDR3 DNA sequence: TGTGCCAGCAGTGTACTAGCGGGGAAAAATGAGCAGTTCTTC.

The V and J genes are TRBV20-1 and TRBJ2-1; tentative D call: TRBD2 (7 bases). This CDR3 region has 11 residues. Trimming pared 6 bases from V and 9 bases from J, leaving 12 bases between. Per germline, CDR1 DFQATT and CDR2 SNEGSKA (reference sequence). CDR3 sequence reads: CSAKGGSEQFF. The DNA for the CDR3 is TGCAGTGCCAAGGGGGGGAGTGAGCAGTTCTTC.

In its sample, this clone was seen once. The chain has TRBV10-2 and TRBJ1-2; D remains ambiguous. V was clipped by 6 bases and J by 8 bases, with 19 bases between them. The V gene's germline CDR1 is WSHSY and CDR2 SAAADI. The CDR3 loop spans 14 amino acids. The chain's CDR3 is CASSETARESGYTF. DNA for the CDR3: TGCGCCAGCAGCGAAACTGCTAGAGAAAGCGGCTACACCTTC.

In its sample, this clone was seen a few times. J is TRBJ1-5 and V is TRBV6-6, with 8 bases lining up with TRBD1. The CDR3 is 14 amino acids. V shed 2 bases and J 6 bases; nucleotides not matched to a gene: 3. Germline values: CDR1 MNHNY, CDR2 SVGAGI (reference sequence). CDR3 DNA: TGTGCCAGCAGTTACGGACAGGGAAGTCAGCCCCAGCATTTT. It codes for CASSYGQGSQPQHF.

This clone is a singleton in its sample. This chain links TRBV19 with TRBJ2-3; D may be TRBD2 (6 bases). Trimming pared 7 bases from V and 2 bases from J, leaving 19 bases between. This CDR3 is built from 16 residues. Germline V CDR1 and CDR2: LNHDA, SQIVND (reference sequence). The CDR3 is CASTLGTSRSTDTQYF. CDR3 nucleotides: TGTGCCAGTACCCTCGGAACTAGCAGATCCACAGATACGCAGTATTTT.

The J gene is TRBJ2-3, the V gene TRBV2; D is perhaps TRBD2 (5 bases). This CDR3 has 14 amino acids. Germline V gene sequence: CDR1 SNHLY, CDR2 FYNNEI. The germline V and J ends were trimmed by 4 bases and 4 bases, with 12 bases remaining between them. DNA for the CDR3: TGTGCCAGCAGTGGGGCAGGAGGCGCAGATACGCAGTATTTT. Protein sequence: CASSGAGGADTQYF.

This clone was seen once. The chain combines TRBV10-3 with TRBJ2-7; D is ambiguous. V lost 10 bases and J 0 bases, leaving 19 bases between the germline ends. CDR1 is ENHRY and CDR2 is SYGVKD in the germline V gene. The CDR3 consists of 15 residues. DNA for the CDR3: TGTGCCACGAATGATGGGCAGGTCAACTCCTACGAGCAGTACTTC. Translated, it gives CATNDGQVNSYEQYF.